The subject of this entry is one TCR beta chain. What it recognizes is unknown. Looked up from germline, CDR1 is MNHNY and CDR2 is SVGAGI (reference sequence). The CDR3 totals 20 residues. After removal of 0 bases from V and 5 bases from J, the junction contained 18 bases not matched to a gene. cDNA libraries for TCR alpha and TCR beta, carrying sample barcodes and UMIs, came from 5'RACE with constant-segment primers. TCRdb reprocessed the 5' RACE reads with MiXCR, giving one entry per CDR3 protein. The table records about 88,000 distinct CDR3 sequences, approximately 23% of them present only once. The data derive from a study of T-cell memory formation after mild COVID-19. Overall study results and limits: Proof of SARS-CoV-2 specificity was absent for the second-wave clones that crested on day 37.

Sequenced: PBMCs or a T cell subset sorted from them (not recorded which). This clonotype was sampled from a man aged 18 to 30 who had mild COVID-19 (a few samples of this study predate the infection). Cell type and time point are not known. V gene TRBV6-6 combines with J gene TRBJ2-5, with 10 bases aligning to TRBD2. The CDR3 loop is CASSYSLELAGKDQRETQYF. The DNA for the CDR3 is TGTGCCAGCAGTTACTCGTTAGAACTAGCGGGGAAGGATCAGAGGGAGACCCAGTACTTC.